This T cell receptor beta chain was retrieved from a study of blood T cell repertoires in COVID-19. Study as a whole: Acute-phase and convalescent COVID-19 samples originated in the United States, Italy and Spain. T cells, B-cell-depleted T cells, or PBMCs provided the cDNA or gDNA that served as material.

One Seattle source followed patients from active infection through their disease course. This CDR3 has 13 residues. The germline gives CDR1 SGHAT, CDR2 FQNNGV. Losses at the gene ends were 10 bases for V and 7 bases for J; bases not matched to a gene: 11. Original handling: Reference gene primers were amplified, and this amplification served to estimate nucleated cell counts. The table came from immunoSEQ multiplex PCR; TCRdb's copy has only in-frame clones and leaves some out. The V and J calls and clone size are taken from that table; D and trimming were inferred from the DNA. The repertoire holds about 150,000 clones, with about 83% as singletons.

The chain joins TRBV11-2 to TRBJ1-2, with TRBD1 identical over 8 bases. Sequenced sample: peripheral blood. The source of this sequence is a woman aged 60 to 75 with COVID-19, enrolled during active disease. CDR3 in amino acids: CATTTGEASGYTF. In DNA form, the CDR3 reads TGTGCCACAACGACAGGGGAGGCTTCTGGCTACACCTTC.